This T cell receptor beta chain is drawn from a study of T cell responses to AZD1222 COVID-19 vaccine. Only in-frame clones appear in the TCRdb table, and some are missing; sequencing was by immunoSEQ multiplex PCR. The sample contains roughly 150,000 clones, roughly nine tenths of which appear only once. Notes on this clone: Its antigen is still unknown.

Notes on the study in general: Targeting of unmutated variant regions was reportedly seen in nearly half of spike-specific TCRs. Researchers report vaccine-associated CD4 TCRs spanning spike, with dominance at 160-218 and 743-854. Receipt of two AZD1222 doses was followed by a rise in Spike-specific TCR breadth and depth.

CDR3 length equals 14 residues. Trimming took 4 bases from V and 5 from J, leaving 15 bases between them. Germline V gene sequence: CDR1 SGHRS, CDR2 YFSETQ. Sequencing used peripheral blood, obtained 28 days after the second AZD1222 dose. The sequence came from an adult who received the AZD1222 COVID-19 vaccine. The chain has TRBV5-1 and TRBJ1-1; D is possibly TRBD1 (6 bases). In nucleotides, the CDR3 is TGCGCCAGCAGCCTCTCCGGGGGCTGGACTGAAGCTTTCTTT. Amino acids: CASSLSGGWTEAFF.